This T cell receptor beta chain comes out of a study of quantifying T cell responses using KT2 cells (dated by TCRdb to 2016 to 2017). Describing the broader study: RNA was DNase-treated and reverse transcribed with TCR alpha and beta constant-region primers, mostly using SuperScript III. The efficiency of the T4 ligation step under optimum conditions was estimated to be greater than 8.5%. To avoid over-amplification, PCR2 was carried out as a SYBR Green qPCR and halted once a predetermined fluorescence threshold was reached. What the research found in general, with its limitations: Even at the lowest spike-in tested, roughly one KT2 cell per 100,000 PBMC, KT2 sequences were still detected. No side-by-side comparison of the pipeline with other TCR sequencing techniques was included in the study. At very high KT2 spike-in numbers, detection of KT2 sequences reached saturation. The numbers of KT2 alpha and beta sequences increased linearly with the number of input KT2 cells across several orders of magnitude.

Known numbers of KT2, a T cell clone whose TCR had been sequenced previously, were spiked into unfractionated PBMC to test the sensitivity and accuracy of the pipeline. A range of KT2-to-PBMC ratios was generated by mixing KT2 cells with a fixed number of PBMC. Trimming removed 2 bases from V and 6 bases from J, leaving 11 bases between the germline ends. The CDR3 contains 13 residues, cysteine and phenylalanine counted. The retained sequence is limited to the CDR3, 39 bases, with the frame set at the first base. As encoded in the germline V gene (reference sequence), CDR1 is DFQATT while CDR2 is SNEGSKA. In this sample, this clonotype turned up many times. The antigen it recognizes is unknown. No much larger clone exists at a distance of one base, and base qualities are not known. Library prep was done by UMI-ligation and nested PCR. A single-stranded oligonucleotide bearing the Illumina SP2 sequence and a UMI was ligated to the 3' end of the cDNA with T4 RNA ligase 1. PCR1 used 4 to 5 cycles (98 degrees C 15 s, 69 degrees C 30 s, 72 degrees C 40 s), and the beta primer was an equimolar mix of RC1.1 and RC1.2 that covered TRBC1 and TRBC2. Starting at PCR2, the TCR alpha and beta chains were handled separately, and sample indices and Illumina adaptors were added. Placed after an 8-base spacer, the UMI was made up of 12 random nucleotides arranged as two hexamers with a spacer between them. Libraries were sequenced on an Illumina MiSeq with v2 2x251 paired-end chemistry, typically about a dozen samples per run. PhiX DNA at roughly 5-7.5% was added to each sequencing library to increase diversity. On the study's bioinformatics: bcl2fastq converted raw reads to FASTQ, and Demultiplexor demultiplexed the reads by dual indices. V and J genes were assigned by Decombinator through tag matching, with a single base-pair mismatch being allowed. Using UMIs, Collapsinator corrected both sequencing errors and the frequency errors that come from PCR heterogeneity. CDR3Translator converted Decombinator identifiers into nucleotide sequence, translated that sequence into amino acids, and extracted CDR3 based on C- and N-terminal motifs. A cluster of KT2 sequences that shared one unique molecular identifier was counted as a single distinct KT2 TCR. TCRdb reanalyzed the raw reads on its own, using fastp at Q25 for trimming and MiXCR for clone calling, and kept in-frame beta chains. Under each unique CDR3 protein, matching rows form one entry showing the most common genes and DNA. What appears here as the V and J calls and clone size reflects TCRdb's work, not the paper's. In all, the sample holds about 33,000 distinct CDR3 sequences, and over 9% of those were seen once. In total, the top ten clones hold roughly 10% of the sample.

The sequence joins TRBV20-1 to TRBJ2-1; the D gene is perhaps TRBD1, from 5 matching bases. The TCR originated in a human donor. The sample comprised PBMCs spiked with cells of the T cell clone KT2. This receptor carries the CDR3 CSARWAGRNEQFF. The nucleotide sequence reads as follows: TGCAGTGCTAGATGGGCAGGGCGCAATGAGCAGTTCTTC.